Listed here are 19 T cell receptor beta chains from one sample, sequenced in a study of human T cells and chemical hapten exposure. Time point noted: pre-sensitization, week 0. The sample's treatment: therapeutic diphenylcyclopropenone sensitization with weekly scalp DPC. TCRdb itself ran the RACE reads through MiXCR, one entry per CDR3 protein. The table has 250,000 or so distinct CDR3 sequences, roughly 8% seen once. The sample in question was whole blood, obtained in connection with sensitization to the hapten diphenylcyclopropenone (DPC). The receptors here all came from a man between 18 and 29 years old with alopecia areata. Some clones in this sample may be carry-over from other donors' samples.

This clonotype was seen ten or more times. The CDR3 reads CASSLEIANYGYTF. Here the CDR3 DNA reads TGTGCCAGCAGTTTAGAGATCGCTAACTATGGCTACACCTTC. The rearrangement links TRBV2 to TRBJ1-2; D is undetermined. The CDR3 spans 14 residues. In germline, CDR1 is SNHLY, CDR2 FYNNEI. V shed 5 bases and J shed 0 bases, with 10 bases lying between them.

V and J are TRBV27 and TRBJ2-6; D is undetermined. The germline gives CDR1 MNHEY, CDR2 SMNVEV (reference sequence). V lost 8 bases and J 4 bases, leaving 18 bases between the germline ends. The CDR3 consists of 16 residues. The CDR3 DNA follows: TGTGCCAGCGCTTCGATGGTTTCCTGGGGGGCCAACGTCCTGACTTTC. Translation gives CASASMVSWGANVLTF.

This clonotype was picked up many times. The chain joins TRBV20-1 to TRBJ2-2; D is perhaps TRBD2 (6 bases). V was cut by 2 bases and J by 4 bases, with 17 bases left in between. There are 16 residues in the CDR3. Germline loops: CDR1 DFQATT, CDR2 SNEGSKA (reference sequence). This CDR3 is CSARRVAGTATGELFF. CDR3 bases: TGCAGTGCTAGACGGGTTGCCGGGACTGCCACCGGGGAGCTGTTTTTT.

This chain uses TRBV6-6 with TRBJ2-7; 11 bases align to TRBD1. The CDR3 is made up of 15 amino acids. The V and J ends lost 7 bases and 5 bases, in that order; junction bases with no gene match: 10. Germline V lookup: CDR1 MNHNY, CDR2 SVGAGI (reference sequence). The CDR3 sequence is CASMTIEDRGHEQYF. The CDR3 nucleotides are TGTGCCAGCATGACTATCGAGGACAGGGGGCACGAGCAGTACTTC.

This chain links TRBV24-1 with TRBJ1-1; a weak D match, TRBD1 (5 bases). Germline CDR1 KGHDR, CDR2 SFDVKD. V was pared by 5 bases and J by 3 bases, with 27 bases between. CDR3 length: 19 residues. CDR3 sequence: CATSALGVVGGVMDTEAFF. CDR3 nucleotides: TGTGCCACCAGTGCCCTAGGGGTGGTCGGGGGTGTCATGGACACTGAAGCTTTCTTT.

The DNA for the CDR3 is TGTGCCAGCAGCTTCATGCGCACAGATACGCAGTATTTT. It is translated as CASSFMRTDTQYF. V and J are TRBV7-7 and TRBJ2-3; unclear D gene. CDR3 length: 13 residues. V lost 3 bases, J lost 1 base, and 5 bases lay in between. The germline CDR1 and CDR2 sequences are SSHAT and FNYEAQ (reference sequence). The complete variable domain, with remaining parts taken from reference TRBV7-7 and TRBJ2-3, reads GAGVSQSPRYKVTKRGQDVTLRCDPISSHATLYWYQQALGQGPEFLTYFNYEAQPDKSGLPSDRFSAERPEGSISTLTIQRTEQRDSAMYRCASSFMRTDTQYFGPGTRLTVL.

In its sample, this clonotype was seen a few times. CDR3 nucleotide sequence: TGTGCCATCAGTGATACCGCCTACGAGCAGTACGTC. Amino acids: CAISDTAYEQYV. J is TRBJ2-7 and V is TRBV10-3, with D unresolved. The CDR3 contains 12 residues. Germline loops: CDR1 ENHRY, CDR2 SYGVKD. V was pared by 3 bases and J by 2 bases, with 5 bases between.

This clonotype has a handful of counts. The chain is built from TRBV12-3 or TRBV12-4 and TRBJ1-2; D unresolved. The CDR3 runs 13 residues. V lost 3 bases and J lost 5, with 10 bases in between. The CDR3, as DNA: TGTGCCAGCAGTTTTGATCGCATATATGGCTACACCTTC. This gives the protein CASSFDRIYGYTF.

This clonotype occurred many times. The chain has TRBV6-2 or TRBV6-3 and TRBJ2-7, with D unresolved. V lost 5 bases and J lost 6, with 17 bases in between. The CDR3 sequence is 14 residues long. The V gene's germline CDR1 is MNHEY and CDR2 SVGEGT. CDR3 in DNA: TGTGCCAGCAGTACGGGTCGGCTTGCCCTCGAGCAGTACGTC. As protein: CASSTGRLALEQYV.

This sequence joins TRBV15 and TRBJ1-2; D is uncertain. The CDR3 totals 14 residues. In germline, CDR1 is LNHNV, CDR2 YYDKDF (reference sequence). V shed 1 base and J shed 6 bases, with 12 bases lying between them. The DNA for the CDR3 is TGTGCCACCAGCAGAGGCCCAGCTAGCAATGGCTACACCTTC. It is translated as CATSRGPASNGYTF.

V usage is TRBV3-1 and J usage is TRBJ1-5; 8 nucleotides line up with TRBD1. The germline V gene encodes CDR1 LGHDT and CDR2 YNNKEL (reference sequence). V lost 4 bases and J lost 2; bases outside the gene matches: 13. The CDR3 contains 18 residues. The CDR3 sequence is CASSLRRGQGSGNQPQHF. The DNA of the CDR3 is TGTGCCAGCAGCCTCCGCAGAGGACAGGGCTCGGGCAATCAGCCCCAGCATTTT.

The rearrangement joins TRBV20-1 to TRBJ1-5; D is ambiguous. In germline, CDR1 is DFQATT, CDR2 SNEGSKA (reference sequence). The CDR3 consists of 13 residues. V lost 1 base and J 5 bases, leaving 9 bases between the germline ends. The CDR3 bases are TGCAGTGCTAGAGCGGGTAGTGATCAGCCCCAGCATTTT. It is translated as CSARAGSDQPQHF.

The table lists this clonotype with many counts. V usage is TRBV4-3 and J usage is TRBJ2-3; 14 nucleotides match TRBD2. The germline V gene has CDR1 LGHNA and CDR2 YSLEER. With V trimmed by 3 bases and J by 3 bases, 5 bases remained unmatched. This CDR3 has 17 residues. The CDR3 bases are TGCGCCAGCAGCCAGGGACTAGCGGGGGACGTAACAGATACGCAGTATTTT. Protein sequence: CASSQGLAGDVTDTQYF.

This clonotype was seen repeatedly, ten times or more. The rearrangement joins TRBV10-1 to TRBJ2-3, with D perhaps being TRBD1 or TRBD2 (5 bases each). The V gene lost 6 bases and the J gene lost 0 bases, with 16 bases spanning the gap. The germline gives CDR1 WNHNN, CDR2 SYGVQD (reference sequence). The CDR3 runs to 16 residues. The CDR3 loop reads CASSRGTGLSTDTQYF. CDR3 in DNA: TGCGCCAGCAGCCGAGGGACGGGTCTCAGCACAGATACGCAGTATTTT.

V is TRBV6-6 and J is TRBJ1-1, with D hard to call. The CDR3 extends over 14 amino acids. V lost 5 bases and J lost 0, with 10 bases in between. The germline gives CDR1 MNHNY, CDR2 SVGAGI (reference sequence). Here the CDR3 DNA reads TGTGCCAGCAGTGCCGGGGATTTGAACACTGAAGCTTTCTTT. Translation: CASSAGDLNTEAFF.

This clonotype has more than one count but fewer than ten. The V and J genes are TRBV4-3 and TRBJ1-4; D is possibly TRBD1 (6 bases). Germline assignment: CDR1 LGHNA and CDR2 YSLEER. The CDR3 sequence is 13 residues long. Trimming cost V 4 bases and J 8 bases, with 11 bases left between them. Written as DNA, the CDR3 is TGCGCCAGCAGCCCCCAGGGGAAGGAAAAACTGTTTTTT. Encoded protein: CASSPQGKEKLFF.

The chain recombines TRBV27 with TRBJ1-6; D gene uncertain. Germline-derived CDR1 and CDR2 are MNHEY and SMNVEV (reference sequence). The CDR3 is 17 amino acids. The V gene lost 1 base and the J gene lost 5 bases, with 15 bases spanning the gap. CDR3 nucleotide sequence: TGTGCCAGCAGTTTATGGGCGGGGAAGGATGATAATTCACCCCTCCACTTT. Protein: CASSLWAGKDDNSPLHF.

The genes are TRBV5-1 and TRBJ1-1; 8 bases agree with TRBD1. The CDR3 is 12 amino acids. Germline assignment: CDR1 SGHRS and CDR2 YFSETQ. V was pared by 6 bases and J by 11 bases, with 9 bases of the junction left unmatched. CDR3 DNA: TGCGCCAGCACCGGACAGGGTTCGAGCGCTTTCTTT. Translation: CASTGQGSSAFF.

V gene TRBV2 combines with J gene TRBJ1-1, with D possibly matching TRBD1 (6 bases). The CDR3 contains 13 residues. Germline lookup yields CDR1 SNHLY and CDR2 FYNNEI. Deletions cut 7 bases from V and 3 bases from J, with 12 bases between. In DNA form, the CDR3 reads TGTGCCAGCACCCAGGGGTCCCACACTGAAGCTTTCTTT. This translates into CASTQGSHTEAFF.